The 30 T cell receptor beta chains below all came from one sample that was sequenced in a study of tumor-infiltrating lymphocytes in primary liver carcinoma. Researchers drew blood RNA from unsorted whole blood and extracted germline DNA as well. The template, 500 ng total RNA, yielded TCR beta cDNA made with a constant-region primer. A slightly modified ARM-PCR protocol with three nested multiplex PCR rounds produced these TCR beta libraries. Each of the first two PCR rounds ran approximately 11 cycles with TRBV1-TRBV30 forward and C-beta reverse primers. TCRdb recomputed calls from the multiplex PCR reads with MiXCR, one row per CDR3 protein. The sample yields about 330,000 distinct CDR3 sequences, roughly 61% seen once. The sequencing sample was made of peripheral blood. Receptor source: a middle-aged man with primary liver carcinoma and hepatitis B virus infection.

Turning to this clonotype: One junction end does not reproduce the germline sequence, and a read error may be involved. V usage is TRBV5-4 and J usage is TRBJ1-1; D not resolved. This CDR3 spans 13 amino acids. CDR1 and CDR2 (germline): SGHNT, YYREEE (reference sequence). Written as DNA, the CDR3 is TGTGCCAGCAGCTTGGCGGGAATACCCGAAGCCATCTTT. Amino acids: CASSLAGIPEAIF.

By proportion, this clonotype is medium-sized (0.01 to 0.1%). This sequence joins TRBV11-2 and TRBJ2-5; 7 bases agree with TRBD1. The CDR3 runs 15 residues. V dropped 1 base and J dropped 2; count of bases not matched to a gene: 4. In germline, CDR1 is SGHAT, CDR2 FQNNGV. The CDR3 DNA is TGTGCCAGCAGCTTAGCCCCGACAGGGCAAGAGACCCAGTACTTC. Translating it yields CASSLAPTGQETQYF.

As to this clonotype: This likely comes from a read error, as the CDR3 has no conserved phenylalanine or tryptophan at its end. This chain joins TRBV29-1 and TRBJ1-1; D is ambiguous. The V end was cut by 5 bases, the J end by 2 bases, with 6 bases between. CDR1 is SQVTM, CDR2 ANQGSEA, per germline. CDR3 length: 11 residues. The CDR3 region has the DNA TGCAGCGTTTATTCCAACACTGAAGCTTTCTAT. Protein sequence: CSVYSNTEAFY.

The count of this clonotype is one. The CDR3, as DNA: TGTGCCAGCAGCTCGCTAGAGGGAGGATGCAATGAGCAGTTCTTC. The encoded protein is CASSSLEGGCNEQFF. The chain has TRBV11-2 and TRBJ2-1; D may be TRBD2 (6 bases). Germline CDR1 SGHAT, CDR2 FQNNGV. CDR3 length equals 15 residues. Deletions cut 4 bases from V and 6 bases from J, with 16 bases between. Full variable domain (remainder filled in from reference TRBV11-2 and TRBJ2-1): EAGVAQSPRYKIIEKRQSVAFWCNPISGHATLYWYQQILGQGPKLLIQFQNNGVVDDSQLPKDRFSAERLKGVDSTLKIQPAKLEDSAVYLCASSSLEGGCNEQFFGPGTRLTVL.

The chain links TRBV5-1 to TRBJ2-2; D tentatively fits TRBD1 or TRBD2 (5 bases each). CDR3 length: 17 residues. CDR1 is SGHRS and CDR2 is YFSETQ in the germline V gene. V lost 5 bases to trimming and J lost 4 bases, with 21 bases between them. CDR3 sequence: CASSRGAGTLSTGELFF. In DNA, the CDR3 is TGCGCCAGCAGTCGGGGAGCCGGGACCCTGAGCACCGGGGAGCTGTTTTTT.

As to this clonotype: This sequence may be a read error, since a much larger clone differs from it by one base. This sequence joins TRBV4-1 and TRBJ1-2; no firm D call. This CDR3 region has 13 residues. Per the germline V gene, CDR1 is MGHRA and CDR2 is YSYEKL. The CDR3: CASSQDGRYVYTF. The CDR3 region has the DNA TGCGCCAGCAGCCAAGATGGACGCTATGTCTACACCTTC.

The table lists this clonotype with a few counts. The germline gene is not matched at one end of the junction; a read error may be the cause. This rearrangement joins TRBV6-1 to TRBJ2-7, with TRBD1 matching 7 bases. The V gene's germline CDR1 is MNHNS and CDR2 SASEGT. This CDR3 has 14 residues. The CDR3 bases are TGTGTCAGCAGCGACCTTCGGGACAGTTCGGAGCAGTACTTC. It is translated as CVSSDLRDSSEQYF.

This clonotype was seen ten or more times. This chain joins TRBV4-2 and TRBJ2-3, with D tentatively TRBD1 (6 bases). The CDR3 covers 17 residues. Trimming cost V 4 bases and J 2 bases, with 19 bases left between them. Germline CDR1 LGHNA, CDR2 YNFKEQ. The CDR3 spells CASSPLVGTTNTDTQYF. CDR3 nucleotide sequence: TGTGCCAGCAGCCCCCTAGTGGGGACAACCAACACAGATACGCAGTATTTT.

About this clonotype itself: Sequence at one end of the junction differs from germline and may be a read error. The CDR3 sequence: CASSYTRNPSNPTGELFF. The CDR3 nucleotides read TGTGCCAGCAGTTACACTAGAAACCCGTCGAATCCCACCGGGGAGTTGTTTTTT. The chain links TRBV6-5 to TRBJ2-2, with D perhaps TRBD2 (5 bases). Germline V CDR1 and CDR2: MNHEY, SVGAGI. This CDR3 spans 18 amino acids.

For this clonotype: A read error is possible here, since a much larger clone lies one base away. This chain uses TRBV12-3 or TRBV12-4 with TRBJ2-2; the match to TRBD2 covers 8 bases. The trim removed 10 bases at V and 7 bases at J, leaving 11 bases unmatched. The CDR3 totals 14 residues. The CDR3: CANSSGTRNGELFF. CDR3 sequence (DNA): TGTGCCAACAGCTCCGGGACTAGGAACGGGGAGCTGTTTTTT.

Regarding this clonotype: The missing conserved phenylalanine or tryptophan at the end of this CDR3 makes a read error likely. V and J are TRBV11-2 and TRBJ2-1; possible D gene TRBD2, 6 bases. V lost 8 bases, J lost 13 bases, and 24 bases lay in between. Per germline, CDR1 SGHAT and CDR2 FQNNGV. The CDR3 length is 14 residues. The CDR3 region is CASGNAGNRSPQFL. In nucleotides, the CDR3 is TGTGCCAGCGGCAATGCGGGAAATCGATCACCACAGTTCTTA.

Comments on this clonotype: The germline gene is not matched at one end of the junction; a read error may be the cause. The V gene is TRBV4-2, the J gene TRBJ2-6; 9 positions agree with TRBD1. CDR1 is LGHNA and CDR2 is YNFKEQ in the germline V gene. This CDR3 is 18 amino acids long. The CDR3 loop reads CASTQETGGITGANILAF. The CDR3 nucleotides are TGTGCCAGCACCCAAGAGACAGGGGGTATTACCGGGGCCAACATCCTGGCTTTC.

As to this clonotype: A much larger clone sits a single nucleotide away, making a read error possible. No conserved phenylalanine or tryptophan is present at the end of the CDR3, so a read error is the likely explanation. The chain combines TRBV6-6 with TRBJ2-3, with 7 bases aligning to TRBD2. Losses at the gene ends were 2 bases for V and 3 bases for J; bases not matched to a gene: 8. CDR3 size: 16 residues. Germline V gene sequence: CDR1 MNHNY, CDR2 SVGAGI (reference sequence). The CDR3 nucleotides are TGTGCCAGCAGTTACCAAACGGGAGGCGGGACAGATACGCAGTATGTT. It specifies CASSYQTGGGTDTQYV.

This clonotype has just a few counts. CDR3 protein: CASSPNRGPNYGYTF. As DNA, the CDR3 is TGTGCCAGCTCACCTAACAGGGGCCCTAACTATGGCTACACCTTC. This sequence joins TRBV18 and TRBJ1-2; 7 nucleotides line up with TRBD1. The CDR3 covers 15 residues. Germline loops: CDR1 KGHSH, CDR2 LQKENI. The J segment lost 0 bases and the V segment lost 3 bases, leaving 4 bases of the junction unmatched.

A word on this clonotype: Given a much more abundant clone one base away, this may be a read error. The CDR3 is CASSLSPGTGVGGYGQFF. The DNA for the CDR3 is TGTGCCAGCAGCCTGAGTCCCGGGACAGGGGTAGGCGGCTATGGGCAGTTCTTC. This chain joins TRBV5-5 and TRBJ2-1; 10 bases are shared with TRBD1. Germline CDR1 SGHKS, CDR2 YYEKEE (reference sequence). V lost 4 bases to trimming and J lost 12 bases; unmatched junction nucleotides: 22. This CDR3 has 18 amino acids.

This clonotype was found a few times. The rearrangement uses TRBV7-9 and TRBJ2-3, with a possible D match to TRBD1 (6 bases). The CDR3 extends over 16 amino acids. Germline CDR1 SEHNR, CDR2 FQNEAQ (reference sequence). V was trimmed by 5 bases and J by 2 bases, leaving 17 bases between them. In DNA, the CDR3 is TGTGCCAGCAGCCAAACAGGGTTGAGGGACACAGATACGCAGTATTTT. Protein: CASSQTGLRDTDTQYF.

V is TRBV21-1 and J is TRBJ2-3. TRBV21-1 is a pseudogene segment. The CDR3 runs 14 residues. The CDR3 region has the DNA TGTGCCGGCAGCAAGGCGGATATCACAGATACGCAGTATTTT. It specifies CAGSKADITDTQYF.

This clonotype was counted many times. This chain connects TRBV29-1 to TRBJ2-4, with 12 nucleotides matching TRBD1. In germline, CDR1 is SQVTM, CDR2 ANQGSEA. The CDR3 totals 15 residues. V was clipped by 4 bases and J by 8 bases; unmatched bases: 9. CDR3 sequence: CSVVGTGGPPDIQYF. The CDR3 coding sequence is TGCAGCGTTGTAGGGACAGGGGGCCCGCCGGACATTCAGTACTTC.

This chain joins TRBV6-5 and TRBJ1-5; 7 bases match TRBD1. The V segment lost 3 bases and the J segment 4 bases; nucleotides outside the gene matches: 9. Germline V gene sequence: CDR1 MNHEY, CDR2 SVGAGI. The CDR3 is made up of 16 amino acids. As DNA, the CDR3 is TGTGCCAGCAGTTATCGGGACAGTATTCGTAATCAGCCCCAGCATTTT. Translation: CASSYRDSIRNQPQHF.

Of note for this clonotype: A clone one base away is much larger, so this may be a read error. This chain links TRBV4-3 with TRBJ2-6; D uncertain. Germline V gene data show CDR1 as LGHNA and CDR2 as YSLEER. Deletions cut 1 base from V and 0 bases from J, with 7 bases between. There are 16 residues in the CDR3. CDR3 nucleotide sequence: TGCGCCAGCAGCCAAGGTGCGATCTCTGGGGCCAACGTCCTGACTTTC. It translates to CASSQGAISGANVLTF.

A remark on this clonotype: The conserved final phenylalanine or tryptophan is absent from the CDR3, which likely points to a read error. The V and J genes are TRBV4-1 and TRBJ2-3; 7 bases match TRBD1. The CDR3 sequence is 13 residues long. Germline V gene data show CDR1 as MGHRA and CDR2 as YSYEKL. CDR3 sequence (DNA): TGCGCCAGCAGCCAAAACAGGGGCGATACCCAGTATTTA. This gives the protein CASSQNRGDTQYL.

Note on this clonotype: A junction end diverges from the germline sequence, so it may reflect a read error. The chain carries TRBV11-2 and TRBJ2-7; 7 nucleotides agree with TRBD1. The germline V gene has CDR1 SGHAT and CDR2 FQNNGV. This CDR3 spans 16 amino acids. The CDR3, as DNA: TGTGCCAGCAGCTCTGCATCCGGGACAGCCTCCTATGAGCAGTACTTC. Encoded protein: CASSSASGTASYEQYF.

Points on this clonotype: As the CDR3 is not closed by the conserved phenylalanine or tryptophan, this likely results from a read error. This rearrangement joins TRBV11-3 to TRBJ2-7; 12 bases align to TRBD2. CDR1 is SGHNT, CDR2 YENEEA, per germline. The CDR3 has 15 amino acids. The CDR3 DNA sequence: TGTGCCAGCATCTGGGGGACTAGCGGGTTGGACGATCAGTACCTC. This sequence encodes CASIWGTSGLDDQYL.

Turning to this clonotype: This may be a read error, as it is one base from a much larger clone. CDR3 residues: CASALSAGKETQYF. DNA for the CDR3: TGTGCCAGCGCCCTTTCCGCAGGGAAAGAGACCCAGTACTTC. The J gene is TRBJ2-5, the V gene TRBV12-3 or TRBV12-4; D possibly corresponds to TRBD1 (5 bases). Deletions cut 8 bases from V and 3 bases from J, with 16 bases between. The CDR3 has 14 residues.

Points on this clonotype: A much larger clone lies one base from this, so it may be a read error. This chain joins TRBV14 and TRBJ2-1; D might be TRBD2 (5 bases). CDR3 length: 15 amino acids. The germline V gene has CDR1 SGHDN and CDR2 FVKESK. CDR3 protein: CASSRSRGLYIEQFF. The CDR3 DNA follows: TGTGCCAGCAGCCGGAGCCGAGGGTTGTACATTGAGCAGTTCTTC.

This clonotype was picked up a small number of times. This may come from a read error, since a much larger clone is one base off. The CDR3 protein is CASRSRDPAHQETQYF. DNA of the CDR3: TGTGCCAGCAGATCCCGGGACCCGGCCCACCAAGAGACCCAGTACTTC. The chain carries TRBV11-2 and TRBJ2-5, with D perhaps TRBD1 or TRBD2 (5 bases each). Germline V lookup: CDR1 SGHAT, CDR2 FQNNGV. The CDR3 spans 16 residues. Between the trimmed V and J ends, which lost 6 bases and 0 bases, there was a span of 17 bases.

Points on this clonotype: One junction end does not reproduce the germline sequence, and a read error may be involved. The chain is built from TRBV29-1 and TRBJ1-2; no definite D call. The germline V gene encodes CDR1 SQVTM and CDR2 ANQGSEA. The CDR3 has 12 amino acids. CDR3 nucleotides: TGCAGCGTCGAACCATCTTCCTATGGCTACATCTTC. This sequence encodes CSVEPSSYGYIF.

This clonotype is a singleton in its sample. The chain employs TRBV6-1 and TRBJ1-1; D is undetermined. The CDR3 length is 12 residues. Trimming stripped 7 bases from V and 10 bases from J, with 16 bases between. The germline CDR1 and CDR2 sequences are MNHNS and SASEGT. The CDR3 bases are TGTGCCAGCATCCGTGTACCGTGTCCAGCTTTCTTT. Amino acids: CASIRVPCPAFF.

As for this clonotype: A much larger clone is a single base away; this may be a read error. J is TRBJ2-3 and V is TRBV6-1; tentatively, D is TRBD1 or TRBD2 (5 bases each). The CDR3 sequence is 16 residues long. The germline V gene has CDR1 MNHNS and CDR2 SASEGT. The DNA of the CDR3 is TGTACCAGCAGTGAAGCGGTGGGGGTTCCCGCAGATACGCAGTATTTT. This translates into CTSSEAVGVPADTQYF.

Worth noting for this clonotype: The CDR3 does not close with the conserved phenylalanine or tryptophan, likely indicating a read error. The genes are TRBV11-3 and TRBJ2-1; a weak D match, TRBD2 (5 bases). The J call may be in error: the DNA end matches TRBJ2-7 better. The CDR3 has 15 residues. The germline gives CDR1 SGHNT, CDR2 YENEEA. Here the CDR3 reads CTSSPGGESNERQYL. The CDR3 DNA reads TGTACCAGCAGCCCCGGTGGGGAGAGCAATGAGCGGCAGTACCTC.